The 24 T cell receptor beta chains below were found in one sample sequenced in a study of cytomegalovirus exposure and HLA in healthy donors. Primers included in the PCR were 60 Vbeta and 13 Jbeta primers. TCRdb's copy holds only in-frame clones and misses some; the assay was immunoSEQ multiplex PCR. The repertoire has roughly 71,000 clones, 60% to 75% of them found once; the top ten carry less than 25%. Sequenced material: PBMCs. The receptors come from a man aged 40-49 years in good health and CMV-seropositive.

The V call is TRBV30, the J call TRBJ2-7; no clear D gene. Germline V gene data show CDR1 as GTSNPN and CDR2 as SVGIG (reference sequence). V was trimmed by 2 bases and J by 2 bases, leaving 4 bases between them. The CDR3 extends over 11 amino acids. The CDR3 DNA sequence: TGTGCCTGGAGTACTACCTACGAGCAGTACTTC. This encodes CAWSTTYEQYF.

This chain links TRBV6-6 with TRBJ1-1; possible D gene TRBD1, 5 bases. CDR1 and CDR2 (germline): MNHNY, SVGAGI (reference sequence). The V end lost 2 bases, the J end lost 0 bases, and 7 bases lay between the germline ends. CDR3 size: 14 residues. The CDR3: CASSYVRVNTEAFF. The CDR3, as DNA: TGTGCCAGCAGTTACGTCAGGGTGAACACTGAAGCTTTCTTT.

The genes are TRBV10-2 and TRBJ2-7, with a possible D match to TRBD2 (5 bases). Germline V CDR1 and CDR2: WSHSY, SAAADI. With 4 bases removed from V and 0 bases from J, the gap between germline ends came to 10 bases. The CDR3 runs to 14 residues. The CDR3 loop is CASSGEGSSYEQYF. CDR3 nucleotide sequence: TGCGCCAGCAGTGGCGAAGGGAGCTCCTACGAGCAGTACTTC.

The chain is built from TRBV5-1 and TRBJ1-3, with D possibly being TRBD1 (5 bases). CDR3 size: 14 residues. Germline CDR1 and CDR2: SGHRS and YFSETQ. V was cut by 4 bases and J by 6 bases, with 14 bases left in between. The CDR3 reads CASSLGGGLNTIYF. The CDR3 coding sequence is TGCGCCAGCAGCCTCGGGGGGGGTCTAAACACCATATATTTT.

V and J are TRBV30 and TRBJ2-2, with 12 bases aligning to TRBD2. V lost 4 bases to trimming and J lost 5 bases; unmatched junction nucleotides: 8. The CDR3 is made up of 16 amino acids. Germline V CDR1 and CDR2: GTSNPN, SVGIG (reference sequence). CDR3 nucleotides: TGTGCCTGGAAAAGGACTAGCGGGGCTAGGACCGGGGAGCTGTTTTTT. It translates to CAWKRTSGARTGELFF.

The chain uses TRBV6-5 and TRBJ2-5; possibly TRBD1 for D (6 bases). Germline loops: CDR1 MNHEY, CDR2 SVGAGI. The CDR3 has 15 amino acids. Trimming cost V 9 bases and J 5 bases, with 22 bases left between them. DNA of the CDR3: TGTGCCAGTAGATCCGGGACACCCGGTCGGGAGACCCAGTACTTC. Its protein is CASRSGTPGRETQYF.

The chain uses TRBV2 and TRBJ2-3; 11 nucleotides align to TRBD2. Germline V CDR1 and CDR2: SNHLY, FYNNEI. The CDR3 totals 14 residues. Trimming at V came to 7 bases and at J to 4 bases, leaving 4 bases not matched to a gene. CDR3 in DNA: TGTGCCAGCACTCTAGCGGGGGGCCCAGATACGCAGTATTTT. As protein: CASTLAGGPDTQYF.

The chain carries TRBV9 and TRBJ2-1, with 12 bases that match TRBD2. The germline gives CDR1 SGDLS, CDR2 YYNGEE. Germline trimming cut 4 bases from V and 7 bases from J; bases unmatched to any gene: 6. This CDR3 is 15 amino acids long. CDR3 amino acids: CASSLLAGGGNEQFF. For the CDR3, the DNA is TGTGCCAGCAGCTTACTAGCGGGGGGCGGGAATGAGCAGTTCTTC.

In its sample, this clone was seen once. The DNA for the CDR3 is TGCGCCAGCAGCCAAGGGACAGGGTCGGACGAGCAGTACTTC. It yields the protein CASSQGTGSDEQYF. This rearrangement joins TRBV4-3 to TRBJ2-7; 8 bases map to TRBD1. V trimming: 1 base; J trimming: 5 bases; junction bases outside the gene matches: 4. The CDR3 runs 14 residues. Germline-derived CDR1 and CDR2 are LGHNA and YSLEER.

This clone was counted between two and nine times. The chain combines TRBV10-3 with TRBJ2-1; 10 bases line up with TRBD1. Germline CDR1 is ENHRY and CDR2 is SYGVKD. This CDR3 spans 14 amino acids. The V segment lost 6 bases and the J segment 1 base; nucleotides outside the gene matches: 0. CDR3 sequence reads: CAIRGQGSYNEQFF. CDR3 DNA: TGTGCCATCAGGGGACAGGGGTCCTACAATGAGCAGTTCTTC.

The chain links TRBV2 to TRBJ2-5; D is uncertain. Trimming removed 6 bases from V and 5 bases from J, with 4 bases in between. There are 10 residues in the CDR3. Germline V gene sequence: CDR1 SNHLY, CDR2 FYNNEI. The DNA of the CDR3 is TGTGCCAGCAGCTCGGAGACCCAGTACTTC. This codes for CASSSETQYF.

The CDR3 sequence: CASDKSGERNTEAFF. CDR3 in DNA: TGTGCCAGTGACAAATCAGGGGAGAGGAACACTGAAGCTTTCTTT. The V gene is TRBV19, the J gene TRBJ1-1, with D tentatively TRBD1 (6 bases). Germline lookup yields CDR1 LNHDA and CDR2 SQIVND (reference sequence). The CDR3 is 15 residues long. V was shortened by 8 bases and J by 1 base, with 17 bases between the two germline ends.

This clone was counted only a few times. The chain has TRBV12-5 and TRBJ1-4; TRBD1 might be the D (5 bases). From germline, CDR1 is LGHNT and CDR2 FRNRAP. The CDR3 covers 17 residues. Deletions cut 0 bases from V and 8 bases from J, with 19 bases between. CDR3 nucleotide sequence: TGTGCTAGTGGTTTGGTACAGTGGGGGGAAACCGGGGAAAAACTGTTTTTT. As protein: CASGLVQWGETGEKLFF. The full variable domain, its missing parts supplied by reference TRBV12-5 and TRBJ1-4, is DARVTQTPRHKVTEMGQEVTMRCQPILGHNTVFWYRQTMMQGLELLAYFRNRAPLDDSGMPKDRFSAEMPDATLATLKIQPSEPRDSAVYFCASGLVQWGETGEKLFFGSGTQLSVL.

The chain combines TRBV30 with TRBJ1-1; weak D call: TRBD1 (5 bases). This CDR3 spans 11 amino acids. Trimming removed 5 bases at V and 2 bases at J, with 6 bases between. Germline V lookup: CDR1 GTSNPN, CDR2 SVGIG (reference sequence). CDR3 coding DNA: TGTGCCTGGGGGGCAAACACTGAAGCTTTCTTT. As protein: CAWGANTEAFF.

This clone was detected a few times. V and J are TRBV6-5 and TRBJ1-1, with D uncertain. This CDR3 comprises 14 residues. V was shortened by 2 bases and J by 5 bases, with 12 bases between the two germline ends. Germline CDR1 is MNHEY and CDR2 is SVGAGI. This chain's CDR3 is CASSYRPGGTEAFF. Here the CDR3 DNA reads TGTGCCAGCAGTTACCGACCAGGAGGAACTGAAGCTTTCTTT.

V gene TRBV28 combines with J gene TRBJ2-7; D is unclear. This CDR3 contains 11 residues. The V gene lost 7 bases and the J gene lost 3 bases, with 7 bases spanning the gap. The germline gives CDR1 MDHEN, CDR2 SYDVKM. The CDR3 region is CASTSGYEQYF. The DNA for the CDR3 is TGTGCCAGCACTTCCGGCTACGAGCAGTACTTC.

This chain links TRBV19 with TRBJ2-7; TRBD1 matches at 10 bases. The germline CDR1 and CDR2 sequences are LNHDA and SQIVND (reference sequence). The CDR3 loop spans 15 amino acids. V lost 6 bases and J lost 2; bases outside the gene matches: 7. CDR3 DNA sequence: TGTGCCAGTAGCCCCGGGACAGGGGTTACCTACGAGCAGTACTTC. Protein sequence: CASSPGTGVTYEQYF.

The J gene is TRBJ1-4, the V gene TRBV4-1; 8 bases map to TRBD1. Germline V lookup: CDR1 MGHRA, CDR2 YSYEKL. V trimming: 0 bases; J trimming: 7 bases; junction bases outside the gene matches: 10. The CDR3 is 17 residues long. The CDR3 sequence: CASSQDSLAGGLEKLFF. The CDR3 DNA reads TGCGCCAGCAGCCAAGATTCCTTGGCAGGGGGCCTTGAAAAACTGTTTTTT.

A note on this clone: The sample carries other DNA sequences with the same CDR3. The chain couples TRBV19 to TRBJ2-3; D perhaps matches TRBD1 (6 bases). There are 16 residues in the CDR3. Trimming cost V 6 bases and J 6 bases, with 22 bases left between them. Per germline, CDR1 LNHDA and CDR2 SQIVND (reference sequence). The CDR3: CASSITPGQGTDTQYF. The CDR3 bases are TGTGCCAGTAGCATAACACCGGGACAAGGTACGGATACGCAGTATTTT.

The J gene is TRBJ1-5, the V gene TRBV19; 11 nucleotides agree with TRBD1. J was trimmed by 8 bases and V by 8 bases; bases with no gene match: 11. The CDR3 contains 15 residues. CDR1 and CDR2 from the germline V gene are LNHDA and SQIVND (reference sequence). The CDR3 coding sequence is TGTGCCAGTGGTAATTTCGGACAGGGGGCCGAGCCCCAGCATTTT. Amino acids: CASGNFGQGAEPQHF.

This chain connects TRBV30 to TRBJ2-7; 8 nucleotides align to TRBD2. From germline, CDR1 is GTSNPN and CDR2 SVGIG (reference sequence). The CDR3 has 15 residues. The trim removed 2 bases at V and 5 bases at J, leaving 11 bases unmatched. The DNA for the CDR3 is TGTGCCTGGAGTAAGAGATCCGGACTAGCCCACGAGCAGTACTTC. Translated: CAWSKRSGLAHEQYF.

The sample holds a few counts of this clone. The chain employs TRBV27 and TRBJ1-1; TRBD1 agrees at 7 bases. This CDR3 spans 17 amino acids. Germline V gives CDR1 MNHEY, CDR2 SMNVEV (reference sequence). V shed 2 bases and J 1 base; nucleotides not matched to a gene: 10. The CDR3 sequence is CASSLTLTGVRNTEAFF. For the CDR3, the DNA is TGTGCCAGCAGTTTAACACTAACAGGGGTGCGGAACACTGAAGCTTTCTTT.

This clone was found a few times. In DNA, the CDR3 is TGCGCCAGCAGCTTGGGCCCCGGGCCGGGAACCACTGAAGCTTTCTTT. Translation gives CASSLGPGPGTTEAFF. This rearrangement joins TRBV5-1 to TRBJ1-1; D not resolved. The CDR3 is made up of 16 amino acids. V was shortened by 0 bases and J by 4 bases, with 16 bases between the two germline ends. Germline loops: CDR1 SGHRS, CDR2 YFSETQ.

In the case of this clone: Other DNA sequences of this sample code for an identical CDR3. This chain links TRBV11-3 with TRBJ2-7; possible D gene TRBD2, 7 bases. With 9 bases removed from V and 4 bases from J, the gap between germline ends came to 22 bases. The CDR3 runs 15 residues. Germline assignment: CDR1 SGHNT and CDR2 YENEEA. This chain's CDR3 is CASSQRGRGAYEQYF. CDR3 nucleotides: TGTGCCAGTAGTCAGAGGGGGAGGGGGGCATACGAGCAGTACTTC. Variable domain in full (rest from reference TRBV11-3 and TRBJ2-7): EAGVVQSPRYKIIEKKQPVAFWCNPISGHNTLYWYLQNLGQGPELLIRYENEEAVDDSQLPKDRFSAERLKGVDSTLKIQPAELGDSAVYLCASSQRGRGAYEQYFGPGTRLTVT.